A selection of T cell receptor beta chains follows, all from one sample in a study of OX40 agonist ivuxolimab in advanced cancers. The method was immunoSEQ multiplex PCR; TCRdb's version includes in-frame clones alone and lacks a portion of them. The data hold about 59,000 clones, with over 80% observed a single time. The sequenced sample was CD4+ or CD8+ T cells sorted from blood, obtained in a trial of the OX40 agonist ivuxolimab. These receptors came from an adult with an advanced solid tumor such as melanoma, head and neck, liver or kidney cancer. CDR3s include the opening cysteine and the closing phenylalanine or tryptophan.

CDR3	V	J
CASSIRGGEGTDTQYF	TRBV19	TRBJ2-3
CASSYQGQGETQYF	TRBV6-6	TRBJ2-5
CATSVAGAGNTIYF	TRBV25-1	TRBJ1-3
CASSLEGQGTEQYF	TRBV5-1	TRBJ2-7
CASSLNPGGGTEAFF	TRBV5-1	TRBJ1-1
CASSNPPGTAVSNQPQHF	TRBV19	TRBJ1-5
CASSVGHQNTEAFF	TRBV5-1	TRBJ1-1
CASSHGTALSYEQYF	TRBV5-1	TRBJ2-7
CASSYSGQGYEQYF	TRBV6-5	TRBJ2-7
CASSVLISETQYF	TRBV9	TRBJ2-5
CASSPPFVGSGYTF	TRBV18	TRBJ1-2
CASSSAGGASYEQYF	TRBV5-1	TRBJ2-7
CASSLSMPTGEVYEQYF	TRBV18	TRBJ2-7
CASSQEPPGQGAQGYTF	TRBV4-3	TRBJ1-2
CASSLETPGEQFF	TRBV7-2	TRBJ2-1
CASSLGQFSDTQYF	TRBV7-6	TRBJ2-3
CAPLAGDEGDTQYF	TRBV28	TRBJ2-3
CASSAHGTGASSGNTIYF	TRBV6-1	TRBJ1-3
CASNPGTGTREAFF	TRBV19	TRBJ1-1
CASSYTGTGVWKQFF	TRBV6-5	TRBJ2-1
CASSTGATEETQYF	TRBV5-1	TRBJ2-5
CASSLLSGNEQFF	TRBV5-1	TRBJ2-1
CATAGARDTEAFF	TRBV10-3	TRBJ1-1
CASSPARFLGNTIYF	TRBV18	TRBJ1-3
CASSPRTGNNSPLHF	TRBV11-2	TRBJ1-6
CASSLISLTAGELFF	TRBV11-3	TRBJ2-2
CASSLGGTVSYNEQFF	TRBV5-6	TRBJ2-1
CASSQRLQENIQYF	TRBV4-1	TRBJ2-4
CASSQGRNEAFF	TRBV6-5	TRBJ1-1
CAWSSSRETQYF	TRBV30	TRBJ2-5
CACPGGSSYNEQFF	TRBV30	TRBJ2-1
CASSLGRRRGNTGELFF	TRBV7-8	TRBJ2-2
CASSSGGQETQYF	TRBV5-1	TRBJ2-5
CASSPRGIQETQYF	TRBV5-1	TRBJ2-5
CASSRTGASYEQYF	TRBV6-6	TRBJ2-7
CASSLPQGSGNTIYF	TRBV5-5	TRBJ1-3
CASSLYREETQYF	TRBV6-1	TRBJ2-5
CASSYSRLRDRHEAFF	TRBV6-6	TRBJ1-1
CATSRGRQTNYGYTF	TRBV15	TRBJ1-2
CASSQDSPRELETQYF	TRBV4-3	TRBJ2-5
CASSLAQAYGYTF	TRBV11-2	TRBJ1-2
CASRGDMNTEAFF	TRBV2	TRBJ1-1
CASSQAGSNQPQHF	TRBV4-2	TRBJ1-5
CASSLGSTGLETQYF	TRBV28	TRBJ2-5
CASSVRTGDDEKLFF	TRBV9	TRBJ1-4
CASSRLGGNEQFF	TRBV18	TRBJ2-1
CASSLESTYEQYF	TRBV5-1	TRBJ2-7
CASSLEVNQPQHF	TRBV5-8	TRBJ1-5
CASSPWETNYGYTF	TRBV28	TRBJ1-2
CSAWDRARSTDTQYF	TRBV29-1	TRBJ2-3
CASSWNPGTWGGGYTF	TRBV5-1	TRBJ1-2
CASSPRSRDRTDTQYF	TRBV9	TRBJ2-3
CASSQRGGLSQPQHF	TRBV4-1	TRBJ1-5
CATRGLAGPHEQFF	TRBV19	TRBJ2-1
CASSNRDGAGDLHTGELFF	TRBV27	TRBJ2-2
CARSRLGATNTGELFF	TRBV4-1	TRBJ2-2
CASSGTVGQNEQFF	TRBV27	TRBJ2-1